This entry describes one TCR beta chain. No antigen is known for it. Using immunoSEQ multiplex PCR, the repertoire was profiled, and TCRdb retains in-frame clones only, with some absent. Among approximately 500,000 clones listed, roughly 89% were seen once. The V segment lost 4 bases and the J segment 3 bases; nucleotides outside the gene matches: 7. Germline-derived CDR1 and CDR2 are KGHSH and LQKENI. The CDR3 has 15 residues. This sample was taken from a study of Ad26.COV2.S vaccination and SARS-CoV-2 variants. Broader study findings: Reported findings describe substantial breadth in spike-specific CD8+ and CD4+ T cell responses following vaccination. Breadth and depth estimates from TCRs may understate total T cell responses.

Treatment given: around 19 received Ad26.COV2.S at low or high dose, single or two shots; 5 received placebo; per-sample allocation not given. On day 63 after the first injection, vaccine and placebo recipients gave samples. Expressing Wuhan-strain SARS-CoV-2 spike, an Ad26 vector served as the vaccine. This chain connects TRBV18 to TRBJ1-1; 8 bases fit TRBD1. Specimen: peripheral blood, collected in a trial of Ad26.COV2.S vaccine versus placebo. The origin of this receptor is a person between 18 and 65 years old who received the Ad26.COV2.S COVID-19 vaccine or a placebo. The CDR3 DNA reads as TGTGCCAGCTCACTCGACAGGGGTGGGGACACTGAAGCTTTCTTT. As protein: CASSLDRGGDTEAFF.